The 3 T cell receptor beta chains below come from one sample, sequenced in a study of T-cell reconstitution after alpha-beta-depleted transplantation in children. During its preparation, the TCRbeta library received unique molecular identifiers. Each CDR3 protein gets one entry after TCRdb re-called the PCR reads with MiXCR. Among approximately 650,000 distinct CDR3 sequences listed, around 14% were seen once. The source material was PBMCs, sampled before TCRalphabeta/CD19-depleted stem cell transplant. These receptor sequences come from a girl between 2 and 10 years old with congenital amegakaryocytic thrombocytopenia, due to receive a stem cell transplant.

The chain has TRBV3-1 and TRBJ2-1; TRBD1 matches at 9 bases. The trim removed 5 bases at V and 7 bases at J, leaving 9 bases unmatched. The V gene's germline CDR1 is LGHDT and CDR2 YNNKEL (reference sequence). CDR3 length: 15 residues. For the CDR3, the DNA is TGTGCCAGCAGCTCCGGGACAGGGATTAGTAATGAGCAGTTCTTC. Translation gives CASSSGTGISNEQFF.

This clonotype has ten or more counts. The chain has TRBV10-2 and TRBJ2-3; 8 nucleotides agree with TRBD2. Germline CDR1 and CDR2: WSHSY and SAAADI. Trimming cost V 8 bases and J 4 bases; bases outside gene matches: 14. CDR3 length: 16 amino acids. As DNA, the CDR3 is TGCGCCAGCGCCAAGACTAGCGCCCTTCCCGCAGATACGCAGTATTTT. It translates to CASAKTSALPADTQYF.

This clonotype was detected many times. The chain employs TRBV20-1 and TRBJ2-1; D remains ambiguous. CDR3 length: 10 amino acids. The V and J ends lost 4 bases and 4 bases respectively, with 2 bases between them. Germline loops: CDR1 DFQATT, CDR2 SNEGSKA (reference sequence). The CDR3 here is CSAKYNEQFF. The CDR3 DNA sequence: TGCAGTGCTAAGTACAATGAGCAGTTCTTC.